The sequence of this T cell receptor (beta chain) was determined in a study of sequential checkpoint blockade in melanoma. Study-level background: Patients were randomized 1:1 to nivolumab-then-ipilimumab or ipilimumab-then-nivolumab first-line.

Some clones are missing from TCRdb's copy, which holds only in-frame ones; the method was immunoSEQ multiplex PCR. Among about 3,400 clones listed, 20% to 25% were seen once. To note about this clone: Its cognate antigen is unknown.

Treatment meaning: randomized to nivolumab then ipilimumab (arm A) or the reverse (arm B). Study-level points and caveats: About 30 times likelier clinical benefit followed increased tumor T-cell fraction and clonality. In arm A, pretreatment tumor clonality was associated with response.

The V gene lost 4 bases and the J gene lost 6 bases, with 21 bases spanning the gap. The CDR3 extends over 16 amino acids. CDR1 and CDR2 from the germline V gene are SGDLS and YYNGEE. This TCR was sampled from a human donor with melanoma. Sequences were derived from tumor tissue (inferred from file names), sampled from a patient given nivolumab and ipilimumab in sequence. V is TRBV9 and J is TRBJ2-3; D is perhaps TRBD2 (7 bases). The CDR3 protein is CASSPFYRRGGDTQYF. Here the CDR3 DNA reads TGTGCCAGCAGCCCCTTTTACCGGAGGGGGGGGGATACGCAGTATTTT.